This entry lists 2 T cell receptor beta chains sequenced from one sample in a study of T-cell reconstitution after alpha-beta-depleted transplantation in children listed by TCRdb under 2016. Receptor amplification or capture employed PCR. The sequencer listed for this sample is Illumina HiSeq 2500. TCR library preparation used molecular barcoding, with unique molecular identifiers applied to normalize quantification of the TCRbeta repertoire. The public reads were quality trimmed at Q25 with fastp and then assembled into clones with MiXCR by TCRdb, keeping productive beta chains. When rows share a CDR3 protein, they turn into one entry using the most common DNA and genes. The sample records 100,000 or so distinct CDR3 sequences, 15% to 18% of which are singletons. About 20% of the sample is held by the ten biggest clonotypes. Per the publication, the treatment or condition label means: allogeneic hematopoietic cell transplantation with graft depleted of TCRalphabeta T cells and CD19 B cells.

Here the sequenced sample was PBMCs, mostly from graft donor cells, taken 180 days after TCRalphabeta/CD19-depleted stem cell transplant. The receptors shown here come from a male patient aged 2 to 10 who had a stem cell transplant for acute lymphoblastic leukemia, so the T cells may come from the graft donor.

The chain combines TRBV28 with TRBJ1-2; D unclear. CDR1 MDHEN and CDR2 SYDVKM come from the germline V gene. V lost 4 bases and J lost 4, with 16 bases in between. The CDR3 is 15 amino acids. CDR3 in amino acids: CASSWEGLLPYGYTF. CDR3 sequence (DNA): TGTGCCAGCAGTTGGGAAGGGCTATTACCCTATGGCTACACCTTC.

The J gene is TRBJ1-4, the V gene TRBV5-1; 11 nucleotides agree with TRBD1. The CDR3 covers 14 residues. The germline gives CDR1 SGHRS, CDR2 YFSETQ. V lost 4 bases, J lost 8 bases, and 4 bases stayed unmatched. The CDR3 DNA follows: TGCGCCAGCAGCGGGGGACAGGGGGACGAAAAACTGTTTTTT. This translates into CASSGGQGDEKLFF.